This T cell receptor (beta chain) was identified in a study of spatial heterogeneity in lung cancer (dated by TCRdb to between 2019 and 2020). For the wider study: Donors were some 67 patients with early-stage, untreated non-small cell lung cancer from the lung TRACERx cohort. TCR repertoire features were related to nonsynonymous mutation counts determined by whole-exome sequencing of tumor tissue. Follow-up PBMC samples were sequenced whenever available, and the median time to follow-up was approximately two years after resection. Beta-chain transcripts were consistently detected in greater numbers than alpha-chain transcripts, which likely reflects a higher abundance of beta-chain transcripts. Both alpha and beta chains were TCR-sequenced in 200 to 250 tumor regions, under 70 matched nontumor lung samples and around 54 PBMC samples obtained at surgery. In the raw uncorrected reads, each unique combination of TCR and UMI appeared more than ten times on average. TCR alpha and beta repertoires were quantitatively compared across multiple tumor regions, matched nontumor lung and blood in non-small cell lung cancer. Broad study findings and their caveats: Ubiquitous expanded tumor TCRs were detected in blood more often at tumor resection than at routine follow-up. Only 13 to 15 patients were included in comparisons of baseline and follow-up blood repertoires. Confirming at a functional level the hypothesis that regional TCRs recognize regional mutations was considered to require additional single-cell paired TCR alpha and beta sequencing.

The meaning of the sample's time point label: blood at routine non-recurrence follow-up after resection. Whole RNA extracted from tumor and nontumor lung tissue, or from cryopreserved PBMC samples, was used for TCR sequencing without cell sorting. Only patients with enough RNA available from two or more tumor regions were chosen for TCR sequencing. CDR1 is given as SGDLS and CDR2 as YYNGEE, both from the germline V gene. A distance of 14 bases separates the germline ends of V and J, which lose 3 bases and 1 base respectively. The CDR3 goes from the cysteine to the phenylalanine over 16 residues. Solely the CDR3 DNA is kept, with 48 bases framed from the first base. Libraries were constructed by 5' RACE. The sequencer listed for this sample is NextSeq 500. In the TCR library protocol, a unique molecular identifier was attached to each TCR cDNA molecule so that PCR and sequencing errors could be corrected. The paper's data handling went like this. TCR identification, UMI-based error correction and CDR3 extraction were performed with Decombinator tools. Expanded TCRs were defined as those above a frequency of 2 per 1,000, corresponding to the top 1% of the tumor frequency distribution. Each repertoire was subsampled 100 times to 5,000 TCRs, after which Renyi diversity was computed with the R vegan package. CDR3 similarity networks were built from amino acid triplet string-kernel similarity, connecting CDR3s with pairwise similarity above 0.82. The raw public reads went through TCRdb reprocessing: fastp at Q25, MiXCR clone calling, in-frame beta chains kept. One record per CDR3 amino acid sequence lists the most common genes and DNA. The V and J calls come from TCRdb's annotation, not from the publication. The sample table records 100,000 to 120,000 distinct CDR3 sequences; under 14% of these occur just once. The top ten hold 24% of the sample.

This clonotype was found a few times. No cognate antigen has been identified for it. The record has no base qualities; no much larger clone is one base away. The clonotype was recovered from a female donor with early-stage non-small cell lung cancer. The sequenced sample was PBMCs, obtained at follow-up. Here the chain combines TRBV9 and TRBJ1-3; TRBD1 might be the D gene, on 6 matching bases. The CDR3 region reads CASSATAGASGNTIYF. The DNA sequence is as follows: TGTGCCAGCAGCGCTACCGCAGGGGCTTCTGGAAACACCATATATTTT.